What follows are 28 T cell receptor beta chains derived from one specimen sequenced in a study of metastatic and nonmetastatic thyroid tumors. Ahead of thyroid surgery, no patient had received treatment of any kind. TCRdb recomputed clones from the PCR reads via MiXCR. Of tens of thousands of clones listed, about a sixth were seen once; the top ten hold approximately 9.9%. The sequenced sample was tumor tissue. These receptors all come from a female donor with papillary thyroid cancer or a benign thyroid nodule (not recorded which). Some clones in this sample may be carry-over from other donors' samples.

This clone appeared many times. The rearrangement joins TRBV6-1 to TRBJ1-4; D not resolved. Germline V gene lookup returns CDR1 MNHNS and CDR2 SASEGT. The CDR3 spans 17 residues. V was shortened by 6 bases and J by 0 bases, with 17 bases between the two germline ends. The CDR3 loop is CASSPNRILATNEKLFF. The CDR3 DNA follows: TGTGCCAGCAGCCCCAACCGGATTTTAGCAACTAATGAAAAACTGTTTTTT.

This clone was counted a few times. A much larger clone differs by one base, so this may be a read error. The chain joins TRBV12-5 to TRBJ2-7, with D tentatively TRBD1 (5 bases). The V gene's germline CDR1 is LGHNT and CDR2 FRNRAP. The V end was cut by 10 bases, the J end by 7 bases, with 26 bases between. The CDR3 runs to 15 residues. CDR3 sequence (DNA): TGTGCTAATGGCTTGGTAATTTCAGGGTTGGGGGAGCAGTACTTC. Amino acids: CANGLVISGLGEQYF.

This clone was observed many times. The chain joins TRBV10-2 to TRBJ2-7; weak D call: TRBD1 (6 bases). This CDR3 has 14 residues. Germline CDR1 and CDR2: WSHSY and SAAADI. Trimming removed 0 bases at V and 3 bases at J, with 9 bases between. In DNA, the CDR3 is TGCGCCAGCAGTGAGTCCGCAGGGGTCTACGAGCAGTACTTC. Its translation is CASSESAGVYEQYF.

The table lists this clone with a few counts. This same CDR3 is encoded by further DNA sequences in the sample. This sequence joins TRBV29-1 and TRBJ2-1; a weak D match, TRBD2 (6 bases). CDR3 length: 16 residues. CDR1 SQVTM and CDR2 ANQGSEA come from the germline V gene. V was clipped by 4 bases and J by 1 base, with 17 bases between them. The chain's CDR3 is CSVGPPAGLSYNEQFF. Here the CDR3 DNA reads TGCAGCGTTGGGCCACCTGCGGGGCTATCCTACAATGAGCAGTTCTTC.

This clone was recorded at least ten times. The chain employs TRBV6-2 or TRBV6-3 and TRBJ1-5; the D is unclear. Per the germline V gene, CDR1 is MNHEY and CDR2 is SVGEGT. This CDR3 contains 13 residues. V lost 2 bases to trimming and J lost 6 bases, with 8 bases between them. In DNA, the CDR3 is TGTGCCAGCAGTTACCTACCGGGTCAGCCCCAGCATTTT. It specifies CASSYLPGQPQHF.

This clone was observed at least ten times. Since a much larger clone is just one base distant, this may be a read error. The rearrangement joins TRBV19 to TRBJ1-1; 9 nucleotides align to TRBD1. CDR1 and CDR2 from the germline V gene are LNHDA and SQIVND (reference sequence). CDR3 length: 17 residues. DNA of the CDR3: TGTGCCGGTAGTAGCCATCGGGACAGGGTTTGGGACACTGAAGCTTTCTTT. Its translation: CAGSSHRDRVWDTEAFF.

This clone was picked up many times. This clone may be a read error of a much larger clone one base away. This specimen includes other DNA sequences encoding the same CDR3. The chain recombines TRBV6-1 with TRBJ2-7, with 7 bases fitting TRBD1. Germline V gene lookup returns CDR1 MNHNS and CDR2 SASEGT. The length of the CDR3 is 15 residues. The DNA for the CDR3 is TGTGCCAGCAGAGAAAGGTGGGGACAGACTGGCGAGCAATACTTC. Encoded protein: CASRERWGQTGEQYF.

Ten or more counts support this clone. This sequence joins TRBV5-1 and TRBJ2-5; D perhaps matches TRBD1 (6 bases). Trimming left V 1 base short and J 1 base short, with 8 bases between. CDR1 SGHRS and CDR2 YFSETQ come from the germline V gene. This CDR3 is built from 14 residues. CDR3 loop: CASSLWGPQETQYF. The CDR3 coding sequence is TGCGCCAGCAGCTTGTGGGGGCCCCAAGAGACCCAGTACTTC.

This clone was recorded at least ten times. This specimen includes other DNA sequences encoding the same CDR3. This sequence joins TRBV6-2 or TRBV6-3 and TRBJ1-6; 9 bases align to TRBD1. The CDR3 is 17 residues long. The junction had 10 bases not matched to a gene; V was cut back by 2 bases and J by 8 bases. Germline V gene sequence: CDR1 MNHEY, CDR2 SVGEGT. CDR3 DNA: TGTGCCAGCAGTTACAGCAGGACAGGGGTTTTCCATTCACCCCTCCACTTT. This encodes CASSYSRTGVFHSPLHF.

A few counts support this clone. This may be a read error: a much more frequent sequence differs by one nucleotide. Other DNA sequences in this specimen translate into the identical CDR3. J is TRBJ1-2 and V is TRBV27, with 9 bases matching TRBD1. The CDR3 covers 15 residues. Trimming cost V 3 bases and J 5 bases; bases outside gene matches: 7. The germline V gene has CDR1 MNHEY and CDR2 SMNVEV (reference sequence). CDR3 in amino acids: CASSLGQGFRYGYTF. The DNA for the CDR3 is TGTGCCAGCAGTTTGGGACAGGGTTTCCGATATGGCTACACCTTC.

This clone was counted ten times or more. This sequence joins TRBV7-9 and TRBJ1-4; D is undetermined. This CDR3 has 15 residues. Germline V gene data show CDR1 as SEHNR and CDR2 as FQNEAQ (reference sequence). Trimming took off 1 base at V and 3 bases at J, with 9 bases between the two ends. The CDR3 here is CASSLVQSANEKLFF. The CDR3 bases are TGTGCCAGCAGCTTAGTCCAGTCGGCTAATGAAAAACTGTTTTTT. Filled out from reference TRBV7-9 and TRBJ1-4, the complete variable domain reads DTGVSQNPRHKITKRGQNVTFRCDPISEHNRLYWYRQTLGQGPEFLTYFQNEAQLEKSRLLSDRFSAERPKGSFSTLEIQRTEQGDSAMYLCASSLVQSANEKLFFGSGTQLSVL.

This clone came up many times. V and J are TRBV12-5 and TRBJ2-1; TRBD2 matches 12 bases. J gave up 8 bases and V 1 base, and 9 bases lay outside the gene matches. CDR3 length equals 17 residues. Germline assignment: CDR1 LGHNT and CDR2 FRNRAP. The CDR3 nucleotides are TGTGCTAGTGGTTTGGGGCTAGCGGGAGGGTATTTCGATGAGCAGTTCTTC. This translates into CASGLGLAGGYFDEQFF.

This clone was detected ten times or more. The chain joins TRBV3-1 to TRBJ1-2; D unclear. Trimming shortened V by 2 bases and J by 0 bases, and 1 base separated the two germline ends. CDR1 and CDR2 from the germline V gene are LGHDT and YNNKEL (reference sequence). The CDR3 has 12 residues. The CDR3 bases are TGTGCCAGCAGCCAAACTAACTATGGCTACACCTTC. As protein: CASSQTNYGYTF.

The chain joins TRBV5-5 to TRBJ1-1; weak D call: TRBD1 (5 bases). The CDR3 runs to 13 residues. CDR1 and CDR2 (germline): SGHKS, YYEKEE (reference sequence). With 4 bases removed from V and 8 bases from J, the gap between germline ends came to 15 bases. DNA for the CDR3: TGTGCCAGCAGCCCCTTGGGGGACTTGGAAGCTTTCTTT. It specifies CASSPLGDLEAFF.

This clone was seen repeatedly, ten times or more. This sequence joins TRBV6-2 or TRBV6-3 and TRBJ1-1, with D unresolved. The V gene's germline CDR1 is MNHEY and CDR2 SVGEGT. The V end lost 3 bases, the J end lost 8 bases, and 7 bases lay between the germline ends. The CDR3 extends over 11 amino acids. The CDR3 loop reads CASSYLSEAFF. In DNA, the CDR3 is TGTGCCAGCAGTTATCTTAGCGAAGCTTTCTTT.

This clone was recorded at least ten times. The chain combines TRBV9 with TRBJ2-3, with D possibly being TRBD1 (5 bases). V shed 4 bases and J shed 4 bases, with 13 bases lying between them. The germline V gene encodes CDR1 SGDLS and CDR2 YYNGEE. The CDR3 has 14 residues. For the CDR3, the DNA is TGTGCCAGCAGCTTAACCCCAGGGCCAGATACGCAGTATTTT. This encodes CASSLTPGPDTQYF.

This clone was counted at least ten times. The chain links TRBV24-1 to TRBJ2-2, with D possibly TRBD1 on 5 matching bases. The CDR3 covers 17 residues. CDR1 and CDR2 from the germline V gene are KGHDR and SFDVKD. Between the trimmed V and J ends, which lost 3 bases and 1 base, there was a span of 14 bases. CDR3 region: CATSDARQTVNTGELFF. CDR3 nucleotides: TGTGCCACCAGTGATGCCCGACAGACAGTGAACACCGGGGAGCTGTTTTTT.

Judged by abundance, this clone is medium-sized (0.01 to 0.1%). The chain links TRBV9 to TRBJ1-4; 7 bases agree with TRBD1. Germline V gene data show CDR1 as SGDLS and CDR2 as YYNGEE. Trimming took 7 bases from V and 0 from J; bases not matched to a gene: 6. CDR3 length equals 15 residues. As DNA, the CDR3 is TGTGCCAGCTCCGTCGGGACAGCAACTAATGAAAAACTGTTTTTT. Translation: CASSVGTATNEKLFF.

This clone was picked up many times. This chain joins TRBV6-6 and TRBJ2-1; D perhaps matches TRBD2 (5 bases). V dropped 5 bases and J dropped 6 bases, with 32 bases sitting between them. This CDR3 has 20 amino acids. The V gene's germline CDR1 is MNHNY and CDR2 SVGAGI (reference sequence). CDR3 sequence (DNA): TGTGCCAGCAGTCCTAACGCACCTTCGACCGGGAAGTATCGCCTCAATGAGCAGTTCTTC. Amino acids: CASSPNAPSTGKYRLNEQFF.

This clone showed up just once. The chain links TRBV20-1 to TRBJ2-7, with TRBD2 matching over 7 bases. With V trimmed by 5 bases and J by 3 bases, 7 bases remained unmatched. This CDR3 has 13 residues. Per germline, CDR1 DFQATT and CDR2 SNEGSKA (reference sequence). Here the CDR3 DNA reads TGCAGTGCTCCGAGGGCGGGAGTCTACGAGCAGTACTTC. It translates to CSAPRAGVYEQYF.

As to this clone: The final CDR3 position lacks the conserved phenylalanine or tryptophan, pointing to a likely read error. The chain recombines TRBV10-1 with TRBJ2-7; 10 bases are shared with TRBD1. The CDR3 covers 15 residues. CDR1 is WNHNN, CDR2 SYGVQD, per germline (reference sequence). The CDR3 loop reads CASSDIGDRGREQYL. The CDR3 DNA is TGTGCCAGCAGTGATATTGGGGACAGGGGCCGCGAGCAGTACCTC.

This clone was detected many times. The chain recombines TRBV19 with TRBJ1-1; a weak D match, TRBD1 (6 bases). Germline-derived CDR1 and CDR2 are LNHDA and SQIVND (reference sequence). V dropped 2 bases and J dropped 7 bases, with 11 bases sitting between them. The CDR3 is 13 residues long. In DNA form, the CDR3 reads TGTGCCAGTAGTATAATGGCAGGGGATGAAGCTTTCTTT. This encodes CASSIMAGDEAFF.

The sample holds many counts of this clone. The chain employs TRBV7-9 and TRBJ1-4, with D possibly being TRBD1 (5 bases). This CDR3 has 15 amino acids. V lost 5 bases and J 4 bases, leaving 14 bases between the germline ends. The germline V gene encodes CDR1 SEHNR and CDR2 FQNEAQ (reference sequence). The CDR3 DNA sequence: TGTGCCAGCAGCGGGGCGGGGCTGGGTAATGAAAAACTGTTTTTT. Translating gives CASSGAGLGNEKLFF.

Regarding this clone: A much larger clone differs by one base, so this may be a read error. The chain uses TRBV25-1 and TRBJ1-1; D not resolved. V gave up 1 base and J gave up 6 bases, with 3 bases separating them. CDR1 is MGHDK, CDR2 SYGVNS, per germline. The CDR3 runs to 11 residues. CDR3 region: CASSECAEAFF. CDR3 DNA: TGTGCCAGCAGTGAATGTGCTGAAGCTTTCTTT.

The sample holds many counts of this clone. The V and J genes are TRBV6-2 or TRBV6-3 and TRBJ2-1, with D perhaps TRBD1 (5 bases). V lost 4 bases and J lost 2, with 15 bases in between. The germline CDR1 and CDR2 sequences are MNHEY and SVGEGT. The CDR3 has 16 residues. DNA for the CDR3: TGTGCCAGCAGTTCAGCAAGGACATTTCCCTACAATGAGCAGTTCTTC. It is translated as CASSSARTFPYNEQFF.

Comments on this clone: A much larger clone differs from this one at a single base, so this may be a read error. The same CDR3 can be traced to other DNA sequences in this sample. The chain couples TRBV6-2 or TRBV6-3 to TRBJ1-1; the D gene is possibly TRBD1 (6 bases). This CDR3 has 17 amino acids. Germline CDR1 is MNHEY and CDR2 is SVGEGT. For the CDR3, the DNA is TGTGCCAGCAGCCAATCGCTGTACAGGGCTCCGAACACCGAAGCTTTCTTT. Its translation: CASSQSLYRAPNTEAFF.

Many counts were recorded for this clone. The CDR3 is CASSLEGAANYGYTF. The CDR3 DNA reads as TGTGCCAGCAGCTTAGAGGGGGCAGCTAACTATGGCTACACCTTC. The chain links TRBV11-2 to TRBJ1-2; perhaps TRBD1 as D (6 bases). The length of the CDR3 is 15 residues. Deletions cut 0 bases from V and 0 bases from J, with 8 bases between. Per germline, CDR1 SGHAT and CDR2 FQNNGV.

This clone was picked up many times. This chain links TRBV7-9 with TRBJ2-7, with D perhaps matching TRBD1 (5 bases). V was shortened by 4 bases and J by 6 bases, with 7 bases between the two germline ends. The CDR3 length is 11 residues. CDR1 and CDR2 from the germline V gene are SEHNR and FQNEAQ (reference sequence). The CDR3, as DNA: TGTGCCAGCAGCTCCCAGGGCGAGCAGTACTTC. This sequence encodes CASSSQGEQYF.